This T cell receptor (beta chain) is drawn from a study of T cell responses to AZD1222 COVID-19 vaccine. At the level of the study: Analysis merged second doses at about 4 or about 12 weeks.

Repertoires were generated with immunoSEQ multiplex PCR, while TCRdb's copy carries only in-frame clones and drops some. This sample carries 80,000 to 90,000 clones, around nine tenths of them seen once, and the ten largest clones take 2.2%. As to this clone: Its matching antigen is unknown.

V lost 0 bases to trimming and J lost 4 bases, with 13 bases between them. In germline, CDR1 is MNHEY, CDR2 SVGAGI. The CDR3 is 16 residues long. General study results and limits: Donors were chiefly white British, with a greater number of females, and clonal diversity was perhaps underestimated. Recipients of AZD1222 seropositive at baseline numbered only 6 or 7. Spike was spanned by vaccine-associated CD4 TCRs, which were dominant at 160-218 and 743-854.

This sample comprised peripheral blood, obtained on day 0 of AZD1222 vaccination. This receptor was identified in an adult in good health. The chain couples TRBV6-5 to TRBJ1-3; D uncertain. Here the CDR3 reads CASSYSRTGEGNTIYF. Here the CDR3 DNA reads TGTGCCAGCAGTTACTCGCGGACTGGAGAAGGAAACACCATATATTTT.